This is a list of T cell receptor beta chains from one sample in a study of blood T cell repertoires in COVID-19. Method: immunoSEQ multiplex PCR; TCRdb's copy keeps in-frame clones and lacks some. The repertoire holds some 320,000 clones, with 89% as singletons. The specimen sequenced was PBMCs or T cells enriched from blood (not recorded which). The receptors were sampled from a man in his sixties who had recovered from COVID-19. CDR3s include the opening cysteine and the closing phenylalanine or tryptophan. The D gene is left open where the match is weak. The size field is filled for only some rows; it gives once, few, many or a size class.

CDR3 protein: CSVLRGPGGNTIYF
CDR3 DNA: TGCAGCGTCCTCAGGGGGCCGGGAGGAAACACCATATATTTT
D gene: TRBD1
V gene: TRBV29-1
clone size: once
J gene: TRBJ1-3

CDR3 protein: CASSLGRGYTEAFF
CDR3 DNA: TGTGCCAGCAGTTTGGGCAGGGGGTACACTGAAGCTTTCTTT
D gene: TRBD1
V gene: TRBV27
clone size: NA
J gene: TRBJ1-1

CDR3 protein: CASSQTGGDGTQYF
CDR3 DNA: TGCGCCAGCAGCCAGACAGGGGGCGACGGGACCCAGTACTTC
D gene: TRBD1
V gene: TRBV4-1
clone size: once
J gene: TRBJ2-5

CDR3 protein: CASSRLQGGYEQYF
CDR3 DNA: TGTGCCAGCAGTCGCTTACAGGGTGGCTACGAGCAGTACTTC
D gene: NA
V gene: TRBV27
clone size: NA
J gene: TRBJ2-7

CDR3 protein: CASSSATNEKLFF
CDR3 DNA: TGTGCCAGCAGCTCTGCAACTAATGAAAAACTGTTTTTT
D gene: NA
V gene: TRBV6-5
clone size: NA
J gene: TRBJ1-4

CDR3 protein: CASSPTGSLSYEQYF
CDR3 DNA: TGTGCCAGCAGCCCGACAGGGTCCCTTTCCTACGAGCAGTACTTC
D gene: TRBD1
V gene: TRBV5-6
clone size: NA
J gene: TRBJ2-7

CDR3 protein: CASSISGRMNTEAFF
CDR3 DNA: TGTGCCAGTAGTATTTCAGGGAGGATGAACACTGAAGCTTTCTTT
D gene: NA
V gene: TRBV19
clone size: NA
J gene: TRBJ1-1

CDR3 protein: CASSFQGETQYF
CDR3 DNA: TGTGCCAGCAGCTTCCAGGGGGAGACCCAGTACTTC
D gene: NA
V gene: TRBV5-4
clone size: NA
J gene: TRBJ2-5

CDR3 protein: CASSPGGGREQYF
CDR3 DNA: TGTGCCAGCAGCCCCGGGGGGGGAAGGGAGCAGTACTTC
D gene: TRBD2
V gene: TRBV7-9
clone size: NA
J gene: TRBJ2-7

CDR3 protein: CASRIPDSAQAFF
CDR3 DNA: TGTGCCAGCAGAATCCCGGACTCGGCCCAAGCTTTCTTT
D gene: NA
V gene: TRBV28
clone size: NA
J gene: TRBJ1-1

CDR3 protein: CASTPGGSGANVLTF
CDR3 DNA: TGTGCTAGCACCCCAGGAGGCTCTGGGGCCAACGTCCTGACTTTC
D gene: NA
V gene: TRBV7-7
clone size: NA
J gene: TRBJ2-6

CDR3 protein: CASSLMSYGYTF
CDR3 DNA: TGTGCCAGCAGTTTGATGAGCTATGGCTACACCTTC
D gene: NA
V gene: TRBV28
clone size: NA
J gene: TRBJ1-2

CDR3 protein: CASSQAPPPGTGTYEQYF
CDR3 DNA: TGCGCCAGCAGCCAAGCCCCTCCACCCGGGACTGGGACCTACGAGCAGTACTTC
D gene: NA
V gene: TRBV4-1
clone size: once
J gene: TRBJ2-7

CDR3 protein: CASSIERELPYEQYF
CDR3 DNA: TGTGCCAGTAGTATCGAGCGGGAGCTCCCCTACGAGCAGTACTTC
D gene: TRBD2
V gene: TRBV19
clone size: once
J gene: TRBJ2-7

CDR3 protein: CASSRTSGISTDTQYF
CDR3 DNA: TGTGCCAGTAGCCGGACTAGCGGGATTAGCACAGATACGCAGTATTTT
D gene: TRBD2
V gene: TRBV19
clone size: NA
J gene: TRBJ2-3

CDR3 protein: CASSRQTGANVLTF
CDR3 DNA: TGTGCCAGCAGCCGCCAGACTGGGGCCAACGTCCTGACTTTC
D gene: NA
V gene: TRBV7-2
clone size: NA
J gene: TRBJ2-6

CDR3 protein: CASSVDSLNYGYTF
CDR3 DNA: TGTGCCAGCAGCGTGGACAGCCTTAACTATGGCTACACCTTC
D gene: NA
V gene: TRBV7-2
clone size: NA
J gene: TRBJ1-2

CDR3 protein: CASSERRTSGTSTDTQYF
CDR3 DNA: TGCGCCAGCAGTGAGAGAAGGACTAGCGGTACTAGCACAGATACGCAGTATTTT
D gene: TRBD2
V gene: TRBV10-1
clone size: NA
J gene: TRBJ2-3

CDR3 protein: CASSAVGRVDTGELFF
CDR3 DNA: TGTGCCAGCAGTGCTGTCGGCAGGGTCGACACCGGGGAGCTGTTTTTT
D gene: NA
V gene: TRBV27
clone size: NA
J gene: TRBJ2-2

CDR3 protein: CASSLGPPYEQYF
CDR3 DNA: TGTGCCAGCAGCTTAGGGCCCCCCTACGAGCAGTACTTC
D gene: NA
V gene: TRBV7-6
clone size: NA
J gene: TRBJ2-7

CDR3 protein: CASSLPQNYGYTF
CDR3 DNA: TGTGCCAGCAGCTTGCCGCAGAACTATGGCTACACCTTC
D gene: NA
V gene: TRBV5-4
clone size: once
J gene: TRBJ1-2

CDR3 protein: CASSPGLARDNEQFF
CDR3 DNA: TGTGCCAGCAGTCCCGGACTAGCGCGAGACAATGAGCAGTTCTTC
D gene: TRBD2
V gene: TRBV6-2/TRBV6-3
clone size: NA
J gene: TRBJ2-1

CDR3 protein: CASSRAGTGGHGENSPLHF
CDR3 DNA: TGTGCCAGCAGCCGAGCCGGGACAGGGGGCCATGGGGAGAATTCACCCCTCCACTTT
D gene: TRBD1
V gene: TRBV11-2
clone size: NA
J gene: TRBJ1-6

CDR3 protein: CASSLDWGGGGSTEAFF
CDR3 DNA: TGTGCCAGCAGCTTGGACTGGGGAGGGGGGGGGTCCACTGAAGCTTTCTTT
D gene: NA
V gene: TRBV5-4
clone size: NA
J gene: TRBJ1-1

CDR3 protein: CASSPDRGINEQYF
CDR3 DNA: TGTGCCAGCAGCCCAGACAGGGGAATCAACGAGCAGTACTTC
D gene: TRBD1
V gene: TRBV25-1
clone size: NA
J gene: TRBJ2-7

CDR3 protein: CASSPRERPTNYGYTF
CDR3 DNA: TGTGCCAGCAGCCCCAGAGAGAGGCCTACTAACTATGGCTACACCTTC
D gene: NA
V gene: TRBV9
clone size: once
J gene: TRBJ1-2

CDR3 protein: CASSLQDRGSEQYF
CDR3 DNA: TGTGCCAGCAGCTTACAGGACAGGGGGTCCGAGCAGTACTTC
D gene: TRBD1
V gene: TRBV7-2
clone size: NA
J gene: TRBJ2-7

CDR3 protein: CASSLAVGPPYEQYF
CDR3 DNA: TGTGCCAGCAGCTTAGCGGTTGGGCCCCCCTACGAGCAGTACTTC
D gene: NA
V gene: TRBV7-9
clone size: NA
J gene: TRBJ2-7

CDR3 protein: CASRLAGADEQYF
CDR3 DNA: TGTGCCAGCAGACTAGCGGGAGCCGACGAGCAGTACTTC
D gene: TRBD2
V gene: TRBV27
clone size: NA
J gene: TRBJ2-7

CDR3 protein: CASSGQGAVQPQHF
CDR3 DNA: TGTGCCAGCAGTGGACAGGGGGCAGTTCAGCCCCAGCATTTT
D gene: TRBD1
V gene: TRBV27
clone size: NA
J gene: TRBJ1-5